The clone carrying this TCR beta chain was counted a few times. The sample belongs to a study of identical twins' blood T cells. Each CDR3 protein gets one entry after TCRdb re-called the 5' RACE reads with MiXCR. The sample records around 380,000 distinct CDR3 sequences, 28% being singletons. The CDR3 extends over 13 amino acids. V dropped 4 bases and J dropped 7 bases, with 13 bases sitting between them. CDR1 and CDR2 (germline): MGHRA, YSYEKL. The sequenced sample was PBMCs. V is TRBV4-1 and J is TRBJ1-1, with D possibly TRBD1 on 5 matching bases. The source of this sequence is a woman aged 18 to 50 in good health. CDR3 protein: CASSLIWGDEAFF. For the CDR3, the DNA is TGCGCCAGCAGCCTAATATGGGGGGATGAAGCTTTCTTT.